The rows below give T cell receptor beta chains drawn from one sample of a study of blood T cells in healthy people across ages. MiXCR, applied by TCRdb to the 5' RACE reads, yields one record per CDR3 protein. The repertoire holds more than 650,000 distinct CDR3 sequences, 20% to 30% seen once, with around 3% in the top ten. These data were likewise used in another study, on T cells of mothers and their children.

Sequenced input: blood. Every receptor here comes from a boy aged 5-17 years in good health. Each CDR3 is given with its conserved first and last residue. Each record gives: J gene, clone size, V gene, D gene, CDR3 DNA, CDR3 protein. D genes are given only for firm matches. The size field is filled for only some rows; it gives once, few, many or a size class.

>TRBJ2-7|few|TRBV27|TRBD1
TGTGCCAGCAGTCCCTTGACAGGGGTCTACGAGCAGTACTTC
CASSPLTGVYEQYF
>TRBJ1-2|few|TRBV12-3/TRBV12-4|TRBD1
TGTGCCAGCAGTTTAGTGTCGGGACAGGGTAACTATGGCTACACCTTC
CASSLVSGQGNYGYTF
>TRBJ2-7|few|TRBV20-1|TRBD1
TGCAGTGCCAAAGGTGGGGCAGAGAACAGGGGTTTTTGGTACGAGCAGTACTTC
CSAKGGAENRGFWYEQYF
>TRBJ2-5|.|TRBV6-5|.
TGTGCCAGCAGTTACACAAGATCCTCGAGGGGAGGGACCCAGTACTTC
CASSYTRSSRGGTQYF
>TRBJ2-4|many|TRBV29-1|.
TGCAGCGTTGAAGTTCAGGGGTCAGCCAAAAACATTCAGTACTTC
CSVEVQGSAKNIQYF
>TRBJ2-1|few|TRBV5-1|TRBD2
TGCGCCAGCAGCTTTTCCAGCGGGGGGGCAAATGAGCAGTTCTTC
CASSFSSGGANEQFF
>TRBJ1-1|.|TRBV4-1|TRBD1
TGCGCCAGCAGCCAGACGTCAGGGGGCCGTACTGAAGCTTTCTTT
CASSQTSGGRTEAFF
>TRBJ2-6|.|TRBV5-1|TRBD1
TGCGCCAGCAGCTTGGGGACAGGGTCTGGGGCCAACGTCCTGACTTTC
CASSLGTGSGANVLTF
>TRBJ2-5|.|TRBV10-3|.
TGTGCCATCAGTGAAGGGGGTACTTTACGCCAGCAGTACTTC
CAISEGGTLRQQYF
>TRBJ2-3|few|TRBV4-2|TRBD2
TGTGCCAGCAGCCAAGCCGAGCGGGGGGGCGCAGATACGCAGTATTTT
CASSQAERGGADTQYF
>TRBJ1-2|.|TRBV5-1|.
TGCGCCAGCAGTGGTCAGGGTTTTGAAGGCTACACCTTC
CASSGQGFEGYTF
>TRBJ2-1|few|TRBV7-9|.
TGTGCCAGCAGCCCCCAGAGCCTAGTAAAGGAGTTTAATGAGCAGTTCTTC
CASSPQSLVKEFNEQFF
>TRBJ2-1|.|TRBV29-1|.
TGCAGCGCGGGTACGCGGTCCTACAATGAGCAGTTCTTC
CSAGTRSYNEQFF
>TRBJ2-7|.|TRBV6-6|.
TGTGCCAGCAGCCCAGGCCTACAGGGAAACTACGAGCAGTACTTC
CASSPGLQGNYEQYF
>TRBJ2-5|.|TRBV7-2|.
TGTGCCAGCAGCTTTAGACGTGGCGGTGGGGAGACCCAGTACTTC
CASSFRRGGGETQYF
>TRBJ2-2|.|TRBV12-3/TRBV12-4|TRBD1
TGTGCCAGCAGCCCGGACAGGGGGCGATGGAACACCGGGGAGCTGTTTTTT
CASSPDRGRWNTGELFF
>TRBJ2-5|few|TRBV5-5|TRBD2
TGTGCCAGCAGCCGTGGGACTAGCGGGGGCAGGGGGACCCAGTACTTC
CASSRGTSGGRGTQYF
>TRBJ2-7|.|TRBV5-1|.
TGCGCCAGCAGCCCCGAAGGGGGATTCCAGTACTTC
CASSPEGGFQYF
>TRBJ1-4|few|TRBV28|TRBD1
TGTGCCAGCGTCACAGGGGGGAGGTTAACTAATGAAAAACTGTTTTTT
CASVTGGRLTNEKLFF
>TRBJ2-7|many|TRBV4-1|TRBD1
TGCGCCAGCAGCCTGACAGGGCGAGAGCAGTACTTC
CASSLTGREQYF
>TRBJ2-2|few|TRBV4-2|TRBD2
TGTGCCAGCAGCCCCTCACTAGCGGGGGTCCCAACCGGGGAGCTGTTTTTT
CASSPSLAGVPTGELFF
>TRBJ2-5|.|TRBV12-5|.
TGTGCTAGTGGTTTGGGGGGGAGGGAGACCCAGTACTTC
CASGLGGRETQYF
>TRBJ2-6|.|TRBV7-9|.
TGTGCCAGCAACCCTCCCGACGCAGGGGATTTCGCTGGGGCCAACGTCCTGACTTTC
CASNPPDAGDFAGANVLTF
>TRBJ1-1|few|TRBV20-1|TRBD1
TGCAGTGCTTTATCGCAGGGGGCCTGGGACACTGAAGCTTTCTTT
CSALSQGAWDTEAFF
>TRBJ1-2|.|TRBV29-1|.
TGCAGCGTTGAAGGGGCATGGGGCAGCCGGATGGGGGATGGCTACACCTTC
CSVEGAWGSRMGDGYTF
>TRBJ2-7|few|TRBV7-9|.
TGTGCCAGCAGCCGAGTAGATTACGAGCAGTACTTC
CASSRVDYEQYF
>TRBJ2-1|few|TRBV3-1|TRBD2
TGTGCCAGCAGCCAAGAAAGCGGGAGCTACAATGAGCAGTTCTTC
CASSQESGSYNEQFF
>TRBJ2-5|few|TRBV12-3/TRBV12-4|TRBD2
TGTGCCAGCAGTTCAGCGGGGGTAGAGACCCAGTACTTC
CASSSAGVETQYF
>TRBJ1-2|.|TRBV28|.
TGTGCCAGCCTCCGGACAGACTTCAACTATGGCTACACCTTC
CASLRTDFNYGYTF
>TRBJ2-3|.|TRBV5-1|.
TGCGCCAGCAGCCAGCTCATTGGAGATACGCAGTATTTT
CASSQLIGDTQYF
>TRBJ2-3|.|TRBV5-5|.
TGTGCCAGCAGCCTTAGAGTTACAGTTACAGATACGCAGTATTTT
CASSLRVTVTDTQYF
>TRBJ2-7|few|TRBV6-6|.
TGTGCCAGCAGTTACTCTCTAACAAGCGAGCAGTACTTC
CASSYSLTSEQYF
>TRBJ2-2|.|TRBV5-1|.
TGCGCCAGCAGCTTGCGTCAGGGATCCACCGGGGAGCTGTTTTTT
CASSLRQGSTGELFF
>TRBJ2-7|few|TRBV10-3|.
TGTGCCATCAGTGAGTCCTCCCGGGGGTACGAGCAGTACTTC
CAISESSRGYEQYF
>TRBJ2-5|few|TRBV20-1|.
TGCAGTACTACACTTAGGGGGTTTGGAGAGACCCAGTACTTC
CSTTLRGFGETQYF
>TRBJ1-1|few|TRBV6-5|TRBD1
TGTGCCAGCAGTTACGGGACAGTAGTTGACACTGAAGCTTTCTTT
CASSYGTVVDTEAFF
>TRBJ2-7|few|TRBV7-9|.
TGTGCCACGGAGGGGCTCGCCGAGCAGTACTTC
CATEGLAEQYF
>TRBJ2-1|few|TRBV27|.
TGTGCCAGCAGCCGCCTAGCGAGTGAGCAGTTCTTC
CASSRLASEQFF
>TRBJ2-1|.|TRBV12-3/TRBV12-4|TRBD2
TGTGCCAGCAGTCGGACTAGCGGGGGTGAAGAGCAGTTCTTC
CASSRTSGGEEQFF
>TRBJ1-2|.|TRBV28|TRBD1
TGTGCCAGCGGAGCCCCGGGACAGGGGACCTTC
CASGAPGQGTF
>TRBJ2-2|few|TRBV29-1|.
TGCAGCGTTGTCCGGCGCGCCGGGGAGCTGTTTTTT
CSVVRRAGELFF
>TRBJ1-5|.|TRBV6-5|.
TGTGCCAGCAGCCTTCGACCCAATCAGCCCCAGCATTTT
CASSLRPNQPQHF
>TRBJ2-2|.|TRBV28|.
TGTGCCAGCAGGGCTGGCGGCGGGGAGCTGTTTTTT
CASRAGGGELFF
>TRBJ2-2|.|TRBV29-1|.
TGCAGCGTTTCAGCTAACACCGGGGAGCTGTTTTTT
CSVSANTGELFF
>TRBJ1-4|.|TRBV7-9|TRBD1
TGTGCCAGCAGTCCGACAGGGAACTCACATGAAAAACTGTTTTTT
CASSPTGNSHEKLFF
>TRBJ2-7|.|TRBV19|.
TGTGCCAGTAGTCCAAGTGGGCAGAACTACGAGCAGTACTTC
CASSPSGQNYEQYF
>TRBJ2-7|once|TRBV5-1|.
TGCGCCAGCAGCTTGTGTATCAGCGAGCAGTACTTC
CASSLCISEQYF
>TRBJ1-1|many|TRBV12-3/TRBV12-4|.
TGTGCCAGCAGTCCCCGTGGAAGCATGAACACTGAAGCTTTCTTT
CASSPRGSMNTEAFF
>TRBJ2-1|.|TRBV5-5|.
TGTGCCAGCGCGCAAGCCTACAATGAGCAGTTCTTC
CASAQAYNEQFF
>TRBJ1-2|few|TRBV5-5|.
TGTGCCAGCAGCTGGGGTACGATAGCTAACTATGGCTACACCTTC
CASSWGTIANYGYTF
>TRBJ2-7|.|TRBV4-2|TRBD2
TGTGCCAGCAGCCAGGGACTAGTTCTGAGAGAGCAGTACTTC
CASSQGLVLREQYF
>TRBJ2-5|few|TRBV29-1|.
TGCAGCGAGGAAGAGACCCAGTACTTC
CSEEETQYF
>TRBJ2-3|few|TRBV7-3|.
TGTGCCAGCAGCTTAATCCCGAACACAGGTACGCAGTATTTT
CASSLIPNTGTQYF
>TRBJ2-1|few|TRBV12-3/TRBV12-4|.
TGTGCCAGCAGTTTACAGGTGGGGATGGGAAATGAGCAGTTCTTC
CASSLQVGMGNEQFF